The rows below give T cell receptor beta chains drawn from one sample of a study of T cell responses to AZD1222 COVID-19 vaccine. Measured with immunoSEQ multiplex PCR; TCRdb has only the in-frame clones, and not every one. Of about 150,000 clones in the sample, 92% are singletons; the top ten hold roughly 3.4%. The sample here was peripheral blood, taken 28 days after the second AZD1222 dose. All receptors derive from an adult who received the AZD1222 COVID-19 vaccine. The CDR3 runs from the conserved cysteine through the conserved F or W. The D gene is left open where the match is weak. Clone size is not always given. Where it is, it says once, few, many or a class for expanded clones.

TRBJ1-1	TRBV19	NA	NA	CASSIQGSAEAFF	TGTGCCAGTAGTATTCAGGGGAGCGCTGAAGCTTTCTTT
TRBJ2-5	TRBV19	NA	TRBD1	CASSMTGDANTETQYF	TGTGCCAGTAGTATGACAGGGGACGCAAACACAGAGACCCAGTACTTC
TRBJ2-2	TRBV9	NA	NA	CASSVGPGTNSYAGELFF	TGTGCCAGCAGCGTAGGTCCAGGTACGAACTCGTACGCCGGGGAGCTGTTTTTT
TRBJ2-7	TRBV28	NA	TRBD1	CASSAHGTGVNEQYF	TGTGCCAGCAGTGCCCACGGGACAGGTGTCAACGAGCAGTACTTC
TRBJ1-3	TRBV7-8	few	NA	CASSFRGAGNTIYF	TGTGCCAGCAGCTTCAGGGGTGCTGGAAACACCATATATTTT
TRBJ1-2	TRBV2	NA	TRBD1	CASRARDRGRNYNGYTF	TGTGCCAGCAGGGCCCGGGACAGGGGGCGCAATTACAATGGCTACACCTTC
TRBJ1-1	TRBV7-8	NA	TRBD1	CASSLWTGEKTEAFF	TGTGCCAGCAGCTTATGGACAGGGGAAAAGACTGAAGCTTTCTTT
TRBJ1-3	TRBV10-1	few	NA	CASSDQASSGNTIYF	TGCGCCAGCAGTGATCAGGCGTCCTCTGGAAACACCATATATTTT
TRBJ1-3	TRBV5-1	once	TRBD1	CASSFGTGSSGNTIYF	TGCGCCAGCAGCTTCGGGACAGGGAGCTCTGGAAACACCATATATTTT
TRBJ2-1	TRBV9	NA	TRBD2	CASSVGTGGPYNEQFF	TGTGCCAGCAGCGTAGGGACGGGAGGGCCGTACAATGAGCAGTTCTTC
TRBJ1-5	TRBV2	NA	NA	CASRDGSNQPQHF	TGTGCCAGCCGGGACGGCAGCAATCAGCCCCAGCATTTT
TRBJ1-2	TRBV5-8	NA	NA	CASSMEGGSPNYGYTF	TGTGCCAGCAGCATGGAGGGGGGCTCCCCTAACTATGGCTACACCTTC
TRBJ1-5	TRBV2	NA	NA	CASREDINQPQHF	TGTGCCAGCAGGGAGGACATCAATCAGCCCCAGCATTTT
TRBJ2-1	TRBV5-5	NA	TRBD2	CASSYLTSGSRDEQFF	TGTGCCAGCAGCTACCTGACTAGCGGGAGTCGGGATGAGCAGTTCTTC
TRBJ1-1	TRBV30	NA	TRBD1	CAWRGQGDTEAFF	TGTGCCTGGAGAGGACAGGGAGACACTGAAGCTTTCTTT
TRBJ1-4	TRBV11-2	NA	TRBD1	CASSSGGWDEKLFF	TGTGCCAGCAGCTCAGGGGGCTGGGATGAAAAACTGTTTTTT
TRBJ1-6	TRBV5-5	NA	TRBD1	CASSRTGGSSPLHF	TGTGCCAGCAGCCGGACAGGGGGAAGTTCACCCCTCCACTTT
TRBJ2-1	TRBV5-6	few	NA	CASSPAFRGEQFF	TGTGCCAGCAGCCCGGCCTTCAGGGGTGAGCAGTTCTTC
TRBJ2-2	TRBV5-1	NA	NA	CASSFIPNTGELFF	TGCGCCAGCAGCTTTATCCCCAACACCGGGGAGCTGTTTTTT
TRBJ2-2	TRBV20-1	NA	NA	CSASHYEVKGITGELFF	TGCAGTGCTAGTCATTACGAGGTGAAAGGGATCACCGGGGAGCTGTTTTTT
TRBJ2-3	TRBV27	NA	NA	CASRAPGDSSTDTQYF	TGTGCCAGCAGGGCGCCGGGGGACTCCTCCACAGATACGCAGTATTTT
TRBJ2-2	TRBV10-3	NA	NA	CAISGPGVTGELFF	TGTGCCATCAGTGGACCAGGGGTCACCGGGGAGCTGTTTTTT
TRBJ1-5	TRBV6-2/TRBV6-3	NA	NA	CASSSGQFLRNQPQHF	TGTGCCAGCAGTTCCGGACAGTTTCTTCGCAATCAGCCCCAGCATTTT
TRBJ2-2	TRBV29-1	NA	NA	CSVEDTTGELFF	TGCAGCGTTGAAGACACAACCGGGGAGCTGTTTTTT
TRBJ1-2	TRBV30	NA	TRBD1	CAWNLQGARGYTF	TGTGCCTGGAACTTACAGGGGGCGCGGGGCTACACCTTC